This T cell receptor (beta chain) came from a study of T cells in Graves' hyperthyroidism and ophthalmopathy. The germline V gene has CDR1 MNHEY and CDR2 SVGEGT. This CDR3 contains 14 residues. Unmatched junction bases numbered 11, after V lost 6 bases and J lost 9 bases. From RNA transcripts, TCR beta CDR3 regions were amplified. TCR CDR3 underwent first-round RT-PCR with the HTBI primer set. Each CDR3 protein gets one entry after TCRdb re-called the multiplex PCR reads with MiXCR. The repertoire includes a few hundred thousand distinct CDR3 sequences, about 15% of them detected once, and 30% to 35% sits in the top ten. Disease duration under 2 months; hyperthyroidism patients were aged 18 to 65.

The chain carries TRBV6-2 or TRBV6-3 and TRBJ1-1; 9 positions agree with TRBD1. This receptor was taken from a woman under 40 with Graves' hyperthyroidism. The source material was blood. The CDR3 loop is CASRTNRGRGQAFF. The CDR3 nucleotides read TGTGCCAGCAGGACTAACAGGGGGCGCGGTCAAGCTTTCTTT.